Below are 16 T cell receptor beta chains sequenced from a single sample in a study of memory CD4+ T cells and cytomegalovirus serostatus. The sort gate was single viable CD3+CD4+CD8-CD45RO+ cells for memory CD4+ T cells. The data were produced by immunoSEQ multiplex PCR, yet TCRdb's version contains in-frame clones alone and is incomplete. Seen here are about 80,000 clones, 75% to 90% observed once, and the top ten hold less than 0.85%. The sequencing sample was made of memory CD4+ T cells from blood. The receptors stem from an adult in good health and CMV-seronegative.

The V gene is TRBV7-9, the J gene TRBJ2-1; 7 nucleotides align to TRBD1. Trimming cost V 2 bases and J 9 bases; bases outside gene matches: 10. Per the germline V gene, CDR1 is SEHNR and CDR2 is FQNEAQ (reference sequence). CDR3 length: 15 amino acids. Here the CDR3 reads CASSLPRFGDSEQFF. In nucleotides, the CDR3 is TGTGCCAGCAGCTTACCCCGCTTTGGGGACAGTGAGCAGTTCTTC.

The V call is TRBV11-1, the J call TRBJ2-7; tentatively, D is TRBD2 (5 bases). The germline V and J ends were trimmed by 2 bases and 4 bases, with 9 bases remaining between them. Germline CDR1 and CDR2: SGHAT and FQDESV (reference sequence). The CDR3 contains 13 residues. The CDR3 bases are TGTGCCAGCAGCTTAAGACGGGGATACGAGCAGTACTTC. Protein sequence: CASSLRRGYEQYF.

The chain combines TRBV18 with TRBJ1-1; maybe TRBD1 (6 bases). V was clipped by 4 bases and J by 0 bases, with 9 bases between them. This CDR3 comprises 14 residues. The germline CDR1 and CDR2 sequences are KGHSH and LQKENI. The CDR3 sequence: CASSRGQMNTEAFF. The CDR3 bases are TGTGCCAGCTCACGCGGACAGATGAACACTGAAGCTTTCTTT.

The chain uses TRBV28 and TRBJ2-3, with TRBD1 identical over 9 bases. The CDR3 spans 16 residues. Germline CDR1 and CDR2: MDHEN and SYDVKM. The junction had 9 bases not matched to a gene; V was cut back by 6 bases and J by 2 bases. CDR3 nucleotides: TGTGCCAGCAGCCTCGGGACAGGGAGACCCACAGATACGCAGTATTTT. Translation gives CASSLGTGRPTDTQYF.

The rearrangement links TRBV6-4 to TRBJ1-5; D gene unclear. This CDR3 comprises 13 residues. V was pared by 4 bases and J by 1 base, with 5 bases between. Germline V gene lookup returns CDR1 MRHNA and CDR2 SNTAGT. This CDR3 reads CASSVWSNQPQHF. For the CDR3, the DNA is TGTGCCAGCAGTGTATGGAGCAATCAGCCCCAGCATTTT.

The chain recombines TRBV6-5 with TRBJ2-3; D could derive from TRBD1 or TRBD2 (5 bases each). This CDR3 spans 12 amino acids. Germline-derived CDR1 and CDR2 are MNHEY and SVGAGI. Trimming took off 6 bases at V and 8 bases at J, with 12 bases between the two ends. CDR3 amino acids: CASRRGGGTQYF. For the CDR3, the DNA is TGTGCCAGCAGGAGGGGTGGGGGTACGCAGTATTTT.

V and J are TRBV5-4 and TRBJ1-1; a possible D gene is TRBD1 (5 bases). The CDR3 contains 14 residues. Germline-derived CDR1 and CDR2 are SGHNT and YYREEE (reference sequence). Trimming shortened V by 5 bases and J by 3 bases, and 14 bases separated the two germline ends. The DNA of the CDR3 is TGTGCCAGCAGAGAGGGGAGGTCGGACACTGAAGCTTTCTTT. Its translation: CASREGRSDTEAFF.

V gene TRBV5-4 combines with J gene TRBJ2-5, with D perhaps given as TRBD1 or TRBD2 (5 bases each). This CDR3 has 13 residues. From germline, CDR1 is SGHNT and CDR2 YYREEE (reference sequence). Trimming removed 0 bases at V and 5 bases at J, with 8 bases between. The CDR3: CASSLAGTETQYF. The DNA of the CDR3 is TGTGCCAGCAGCTTGGCAGGGACGGAGACCCAGTACTTC. The entire variable domain, with the rest obtained from reference TRBV5-4 and TRBJ2-5, is as follows: ETGVTQSPTHLIKTRGQQVTLRCSSQSGHNTVSWYQQALGQGPQFIFQYYREEENGRGNFPPRFSGLQFPNYSSELNVNALELDDSALYLCASSLAGTETQYFGPGTRLLVL.

This sequence joins TRBV18 and TRBJ1-1; 9 positions agree with TRBD1. V was pared by 1 base and J by 6 bases, with 3 bases of the junction left unmatched. CDR1 and CDR2 (germline): KGHSH, LQKENI. The CDR3 is made up of 14 amino acids. CDR3 in amino acids: CASSPLQGAAEAFF. The CDR3 nucleotides are TGTGCCAGCTCACCACTACAGGGGGCGGCTGAAGCTTTCTTT.

CDR3 in amino acids: CASSTGQEIDEQYF. CDR3 DNA sequence: TGTGCCAGCAGTACCGGACAGGAGATAGACGAGCAGTACTTC. The chain combines TRBV6-6 with TRBJ2-7; TRBD1 agrees at 7 bases. The CDR3 loop spans 14 amino acids. Trimming removed 5 bases from V and 5 bases from J; junction bases left unmatched: 9. CDR1 MNHNY and CDR2 SVGAGI come from the germline V gene (reference sequence).

This chain uses TRBV30 with TRBJ1-4; 10 nucleotides match TRBD1. Trimming took 4 bases from V and 1 from J; bases not matched to a gene: 3. CDR1 and CDR2 from the germline V gene are GTSNPN and SVGIG (reference sequence). CDR3 size: 15 residues. This chain's CDR3 is CAWTGQGETNEKLFF. CDR3 bases: TGTGCCTGGACCGGACAGGGGGAAACTAATGAAAAACTGTTTTTT.

The CDR3 DNA reads TGTGCCAGCAGCCCCGCTATTGGTGGAAACACCATATATTTT. Translating gives CASSPAIGGNTIYF. V and J are TRBV7-6 and TRBJ1-3; no reliable D call. The CDR3 runs to 14 residues. Looked up from germline, CDR1 is SGHVS and CDR2 is FNYEAQ. Trimming removed 5 bases at V and 3 bases at J, with 11 bases between.

This sequence joins TRBV7-2 and TRBJ2-1; TRBD1 is a possible D gene (6 bases). Looked up from germline, CDR1 is SGHTA and CDR2 is FQGNSA. The ends were cut back, 2 bases at V and 0 bases at J, with 8 bases in the middle. The CDR3 totals 15 residues. In nucleotides, the CDR3 is TGTGCCAGCAGCTTAACAGGGATCTCCTACAATGAGCAGTTCTTC. Amino acid sequence: CASSLTGISYNEQFF.

This chain uses TRBV7-2 with TRBJ2-7, with 11 bases matching TRBD2. This CDR3 has 13 residues. The V gene end was trimmed by 5 bases and the J gene end by 9 bases; junction bases not matched to a gene: 6. Germline assignment: CDR1 SGHTA and CDR2 FQGNSA. The CDR3 nucleotides read TGTGCCAGCAGCCTTAGCGGGGGGGCGGGGCAGTACTTC. Its protein is CASSLSGGAGQYF.

The genes are TRBV6-1 and TRBJ1-2; D is unresolved. CDR1 is MNHNS, CDR2 SASEGT, per germline. Trimming took off 4 bases at V and 4 bases at J, with 19 bases between the two ends. The CDR3 is 16 residues long. Written as DNA, the CDR3 is TGTGCCAGCAGTGGTGCGCGGGTCCAACATTCCTATGGCTACACCTTC. This gives the protein CASSGARVQHSYGYTF.

The V call is TRBV5-8, the J call TRBJ2-3, with D possibly matching TRBD2 (5 bases). V gave up 2 bases and J gave up 0 bases, with 19 bases separating them. Germline V CDR1 and CDR2: SGHTS, YDEGEE. This CDR3 is 18 amino acids long. CDR3 region: CASSFPLDGGGSTDTQYF. The DNA for the CDR3 is TGTGCCAGCAGCTTTCCTTTAGACGGAGGCGGGAGCACAGATACGCAGTATTTT.